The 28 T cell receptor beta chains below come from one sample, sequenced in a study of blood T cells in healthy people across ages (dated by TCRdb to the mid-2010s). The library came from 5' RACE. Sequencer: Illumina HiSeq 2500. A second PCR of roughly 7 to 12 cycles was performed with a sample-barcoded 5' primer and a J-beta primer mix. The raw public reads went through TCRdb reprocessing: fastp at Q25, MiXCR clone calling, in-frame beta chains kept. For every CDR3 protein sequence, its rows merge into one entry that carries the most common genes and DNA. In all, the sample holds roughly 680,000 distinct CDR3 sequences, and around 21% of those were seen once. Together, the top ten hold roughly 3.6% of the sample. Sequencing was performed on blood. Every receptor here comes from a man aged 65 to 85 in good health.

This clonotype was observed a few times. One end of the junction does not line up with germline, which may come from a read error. The CDR3 sequence: CASSQGAGLFNEQFF. CDR3 DNA: TGTGCTAGCAGTCAAGGGGCGGGGCTTTTTAATGAGCAGTTCTTC. The J gene is TRBJ2-1, the V gene TRBV7-7; possible D gene TRBD2, 6 bases. The germline V gene has CDR1 SSHAT and CDR2 FNYEAQ (reference sequence). The CDR3 contains 15 residues.

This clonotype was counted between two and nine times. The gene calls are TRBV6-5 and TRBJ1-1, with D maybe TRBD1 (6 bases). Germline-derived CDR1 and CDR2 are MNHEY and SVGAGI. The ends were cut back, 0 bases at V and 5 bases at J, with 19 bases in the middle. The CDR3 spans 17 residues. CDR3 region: CASSYSSLKLRGTEAFF. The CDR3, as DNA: TGTGCCAGCAGTTACTCGAGCTTAAAACTCAGGGGAACTGAAGCTTTCTTT.

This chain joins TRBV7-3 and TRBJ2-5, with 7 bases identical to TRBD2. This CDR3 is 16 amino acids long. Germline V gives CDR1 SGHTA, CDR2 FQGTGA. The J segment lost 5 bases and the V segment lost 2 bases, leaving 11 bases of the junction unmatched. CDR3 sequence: CASSLGLAVGAETQYF. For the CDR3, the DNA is TGTGCCAGCAGCTTAGGGCTAGCGGTTGGGGCGGAGACCCAGTACTTC. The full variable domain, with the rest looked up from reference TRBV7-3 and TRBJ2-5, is GAGVSQTPSNKVTEKGKYVELRCDPISGHTALYWYRQSLGQGPEFLIYFQGTGAADDSGLPNDRFFAVRPEGSVSTLKIQRTERGDSAVYLCASSLGLAVGAETQYFGPGTRLLVL.

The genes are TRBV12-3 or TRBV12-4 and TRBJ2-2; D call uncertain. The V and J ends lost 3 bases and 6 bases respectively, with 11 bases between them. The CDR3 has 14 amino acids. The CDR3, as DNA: TGTGCCAGCAGTTTCGGCCTAGTCGCCGGGGAGCTGTTTTTT. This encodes CASSFGLVAGELFF.

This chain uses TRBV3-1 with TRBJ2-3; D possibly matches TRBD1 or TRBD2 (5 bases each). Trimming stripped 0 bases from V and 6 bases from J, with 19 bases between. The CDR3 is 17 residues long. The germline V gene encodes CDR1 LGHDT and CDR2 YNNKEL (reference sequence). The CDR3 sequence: CASSQESGAVFRDTQYF. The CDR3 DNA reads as TGTGCCAGCAGCCAAGAGTCCGGGGCAGTATTTAGGGATACGCAGTATTTT.

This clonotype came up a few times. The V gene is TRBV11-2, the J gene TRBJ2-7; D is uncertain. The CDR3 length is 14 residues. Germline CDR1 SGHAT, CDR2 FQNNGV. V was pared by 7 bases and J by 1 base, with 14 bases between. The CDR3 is CASKALEESYEQYF. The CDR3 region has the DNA TGTGCCAGCAAGGCCCTAGAGGAATCCTACGAGCAGTACTTC.

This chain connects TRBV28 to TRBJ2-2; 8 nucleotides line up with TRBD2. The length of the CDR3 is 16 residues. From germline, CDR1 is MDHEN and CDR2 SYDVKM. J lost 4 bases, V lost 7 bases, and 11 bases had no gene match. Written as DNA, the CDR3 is TGTGCCAGCAATGGTGGAGCGGGAGCGGTCACCGGGGAGCTGTTTTTT. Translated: CASNGGAGAVTGELFF.

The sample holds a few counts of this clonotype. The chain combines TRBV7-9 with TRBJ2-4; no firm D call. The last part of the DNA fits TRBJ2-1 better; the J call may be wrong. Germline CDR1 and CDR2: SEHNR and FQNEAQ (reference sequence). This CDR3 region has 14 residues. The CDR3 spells CASSETRLWDEQFF. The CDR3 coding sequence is TGTGCCAGCAGCGAAACACGGCTTTGGGATGAGCAGTTCTTC.

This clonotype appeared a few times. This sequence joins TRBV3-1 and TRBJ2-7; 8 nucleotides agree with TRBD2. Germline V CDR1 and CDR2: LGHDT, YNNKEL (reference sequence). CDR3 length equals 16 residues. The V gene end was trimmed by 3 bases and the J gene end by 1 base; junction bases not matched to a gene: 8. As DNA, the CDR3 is TGTGCCAGCAGCCACTCGGGAAGCGGGAGTTCCTACGAGCAGTACTTC. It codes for CASSHSGSGSSYEQYF.

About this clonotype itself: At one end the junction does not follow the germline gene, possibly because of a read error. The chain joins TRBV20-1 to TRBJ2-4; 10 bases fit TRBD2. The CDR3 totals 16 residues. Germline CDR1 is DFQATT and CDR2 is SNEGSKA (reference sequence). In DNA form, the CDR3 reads TGCAGTGCCCAGGGACTAGCGATGCCCTCAAGGAACATTCGGTACTTC. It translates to CSAQGLAMPSRNIRYF.

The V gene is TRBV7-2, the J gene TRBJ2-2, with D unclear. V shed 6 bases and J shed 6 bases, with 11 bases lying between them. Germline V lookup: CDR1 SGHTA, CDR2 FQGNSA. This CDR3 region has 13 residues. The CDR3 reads CASRSSSAGELFF. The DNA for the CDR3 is TGTGCCAGCAGAAGTTCGAGCGCCGGGGAGCTGTTTTTT.

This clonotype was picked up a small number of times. The CDR3 spells CASSLSARFTDTQYF. The CDR3 DNA sequence: TGTGCCAGCAGCTTATCGGCCAGGTTCACAGATACGCAGTATTTT. This chain joins TRBV7-2 and TRBJ2-3, with no clear D. The CDR3 runs 15 residues. Germline loops: CDR1 SGHTA, CDR2 FQGNSA. V was cut by 2 bases and J by 2 bases, with 11 bases left in between.

CDR3 loop: CASSLAALAGQETQYF. The CDR3 DNA follows: TGCGCCAGCAGCTTGGCTGCGCTAGCGGGACAAGAGACCCAGTACTTC. The gene calls are TRBV5-1 and TRBJ2-5, with TRBD2 matching 9 bases. Per germline, CDR1 SGHRS and CDR2 YFSETQ. This CDR3 comprises 16 residues. Trimming at V came to 0 bases and at J to 2 bases, leaving 5 bases not matched to a gene.

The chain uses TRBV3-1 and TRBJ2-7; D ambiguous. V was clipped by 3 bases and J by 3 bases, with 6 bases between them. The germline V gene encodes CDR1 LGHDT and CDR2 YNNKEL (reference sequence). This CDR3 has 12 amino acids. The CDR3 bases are TGTGCCAGCAGCCAGTCGGACTACGAGCAGTACTTC. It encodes CASSQSDYEQYF.

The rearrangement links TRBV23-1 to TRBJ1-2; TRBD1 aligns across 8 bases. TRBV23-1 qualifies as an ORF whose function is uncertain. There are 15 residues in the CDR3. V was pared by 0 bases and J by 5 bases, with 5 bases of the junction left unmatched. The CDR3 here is CASSQSDRGSYGYTF. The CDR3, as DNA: TGCGCCAGCAGTCAATCAGACAGGGGAAGTTATGGCTACACCTTC.

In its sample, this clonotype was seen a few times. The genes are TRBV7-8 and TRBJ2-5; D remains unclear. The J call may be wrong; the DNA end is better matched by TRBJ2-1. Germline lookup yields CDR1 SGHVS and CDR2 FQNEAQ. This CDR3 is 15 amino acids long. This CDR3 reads CASSQTGHAGNEQFF. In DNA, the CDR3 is TGTGCCAGCAGCCAGACCGGGCATGCCGGGAATGAGCAGTTCTTC.

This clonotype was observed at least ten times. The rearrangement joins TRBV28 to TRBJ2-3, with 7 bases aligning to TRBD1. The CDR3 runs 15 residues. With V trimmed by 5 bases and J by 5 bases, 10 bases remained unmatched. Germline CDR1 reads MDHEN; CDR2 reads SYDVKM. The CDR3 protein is CASSLPQGSGDTQYF. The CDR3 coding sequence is TGTGCCAGCAGTCTCCCACAGGGGTCTGGAGATACGCAGTATTTT.

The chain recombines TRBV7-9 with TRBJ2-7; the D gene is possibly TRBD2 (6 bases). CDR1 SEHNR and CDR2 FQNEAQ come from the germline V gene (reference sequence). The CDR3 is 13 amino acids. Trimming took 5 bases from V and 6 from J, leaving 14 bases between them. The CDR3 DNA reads TGTGCCAGCAGCCCCCGGGGAGGTGGCGAGCAGTACTTC. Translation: CASSPRGGGEQYF.

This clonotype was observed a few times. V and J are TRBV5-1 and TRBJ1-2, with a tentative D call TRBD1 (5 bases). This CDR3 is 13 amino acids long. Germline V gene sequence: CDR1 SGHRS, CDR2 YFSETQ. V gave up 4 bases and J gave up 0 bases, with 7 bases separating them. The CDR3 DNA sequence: TGCGCCAGCAGCCCGGACACTAACTATGGCTACACCTTC. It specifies CASSPDTNYGYTF.

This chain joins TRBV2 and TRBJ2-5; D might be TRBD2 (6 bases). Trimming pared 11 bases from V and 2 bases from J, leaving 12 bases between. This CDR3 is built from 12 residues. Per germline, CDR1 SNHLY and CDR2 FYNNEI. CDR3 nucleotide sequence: TGTGCCGGCTCACGGGGGCAAGAGACCCAGTACTTC. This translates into CAGSRGQETQYF.

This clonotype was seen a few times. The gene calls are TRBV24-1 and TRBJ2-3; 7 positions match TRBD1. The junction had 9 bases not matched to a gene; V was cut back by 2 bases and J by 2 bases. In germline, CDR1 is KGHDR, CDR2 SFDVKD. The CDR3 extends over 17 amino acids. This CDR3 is CATSDSRGTDYTDTQYF. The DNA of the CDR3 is TGTGCCACCAGTGATTCGAGAGGGACAGACTACACAGATACGCAGTATTTT.

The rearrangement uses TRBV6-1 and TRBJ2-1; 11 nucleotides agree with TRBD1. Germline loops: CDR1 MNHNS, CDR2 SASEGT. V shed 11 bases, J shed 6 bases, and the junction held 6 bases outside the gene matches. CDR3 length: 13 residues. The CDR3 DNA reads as TGTGCCCTTGAGGGACAGGGGGTCAATGAGCAGTTCTTC. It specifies CALEGQGVNEQFF.

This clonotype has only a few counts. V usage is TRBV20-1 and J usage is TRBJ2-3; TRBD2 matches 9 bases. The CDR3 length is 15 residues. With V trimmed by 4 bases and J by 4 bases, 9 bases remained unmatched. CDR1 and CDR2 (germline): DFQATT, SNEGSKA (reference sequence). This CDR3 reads CSATLAGRMSDTQYF. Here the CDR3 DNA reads TGCAGTGCTACCCTAGCGGGACGAATGTCAGATACGCAGTATTTT.

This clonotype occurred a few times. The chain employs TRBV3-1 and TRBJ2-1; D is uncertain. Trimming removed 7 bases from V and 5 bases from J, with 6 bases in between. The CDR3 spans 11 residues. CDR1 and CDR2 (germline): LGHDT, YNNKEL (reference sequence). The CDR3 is CASTQNNEQFF. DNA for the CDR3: TGTGCCAGCACCCAGAACAATGAGCAGTTCTTC.

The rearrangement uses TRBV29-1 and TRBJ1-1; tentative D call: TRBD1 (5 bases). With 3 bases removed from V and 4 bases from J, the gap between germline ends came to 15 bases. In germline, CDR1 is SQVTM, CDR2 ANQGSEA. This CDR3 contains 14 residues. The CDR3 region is CSVELVSRATEAFF. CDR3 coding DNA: TGCAGCGTTGAGCTGGTAAGCAGGGCCACTGAAGCTTTCTTT.

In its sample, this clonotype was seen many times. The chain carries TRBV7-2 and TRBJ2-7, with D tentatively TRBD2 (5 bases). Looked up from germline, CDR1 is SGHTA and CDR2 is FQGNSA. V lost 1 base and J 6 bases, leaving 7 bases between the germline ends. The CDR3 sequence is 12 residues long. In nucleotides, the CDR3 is TGTGCCAGCAGCTTAGTCAGCGGCGAGCAGTACTTC. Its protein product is CASSLVSGEQYF.

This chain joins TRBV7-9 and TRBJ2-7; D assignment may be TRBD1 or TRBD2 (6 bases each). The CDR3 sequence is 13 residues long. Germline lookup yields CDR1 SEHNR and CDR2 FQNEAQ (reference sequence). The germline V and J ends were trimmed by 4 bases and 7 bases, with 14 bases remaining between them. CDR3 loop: CASSSVGGREQYF. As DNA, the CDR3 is TGTGCCAGCAGCTCAGTCGGGGGCCGGGAGCAGTACTTC. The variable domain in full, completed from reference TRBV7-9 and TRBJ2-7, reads DTGVSQNPRHKITKRGQNVTFRCDPISEHNRLYWYRQTLGQGPEFLTYFQNEAQLEKSRLLSDRFSAERPKGSFSTLEIQRTEQGDSAMYLCASSSVGGREQYFGPGTRLTVT.

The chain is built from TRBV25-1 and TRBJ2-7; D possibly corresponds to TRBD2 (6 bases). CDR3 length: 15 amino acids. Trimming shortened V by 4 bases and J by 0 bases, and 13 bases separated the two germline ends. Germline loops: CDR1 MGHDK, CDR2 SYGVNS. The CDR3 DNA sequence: TGTGCCAGCAGTGCCCGGGACTCCTACTCCTACGAGCAGTACTTC. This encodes CASSARDSYSYEQYF.